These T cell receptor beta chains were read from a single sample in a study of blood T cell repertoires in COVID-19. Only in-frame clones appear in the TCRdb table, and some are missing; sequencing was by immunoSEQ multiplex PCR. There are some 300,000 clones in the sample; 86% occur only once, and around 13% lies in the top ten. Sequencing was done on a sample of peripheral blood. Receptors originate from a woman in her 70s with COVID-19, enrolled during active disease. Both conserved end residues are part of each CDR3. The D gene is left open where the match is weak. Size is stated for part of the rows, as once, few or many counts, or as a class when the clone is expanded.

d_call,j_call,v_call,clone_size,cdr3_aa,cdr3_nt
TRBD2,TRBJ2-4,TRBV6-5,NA,CASQSGGKAKNIQYF,TGTGCCAGCCAAAGCGGGGGGAAGGCCAAAAACATTCAGTACTTC
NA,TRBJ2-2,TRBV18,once,CASSLARGNTGELFF,TGTGCCAGCTCACTGGCCAGGGGGAACACCGGGGAGCTGTTTTTT
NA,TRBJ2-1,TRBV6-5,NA,CASSKRTALIEQFF,TGTGCCAGCAGCAAGCGGACAGCCTTAATTGAGCAGTTCTTC
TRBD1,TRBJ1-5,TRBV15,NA,CATSSGSGGGNQPQHF,TGTGCCACCAGCAGCGGTTCAGGGGGAGGAAATCAGCCCCAGCATTTT
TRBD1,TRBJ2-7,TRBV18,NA,CASSPGTGGRYEQYF,TGTGCCAGCTCACCCGGGACAGGGGGCAGGTACGAGCAGTACTTC
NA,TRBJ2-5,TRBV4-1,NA,CASSQGAARRYQETQYF,TGCGCCAGCAGCCAAGGGGCAGCTAGGAGGTACCAAGAGACCCAGTACTTC
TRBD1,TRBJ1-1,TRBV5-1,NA,CASSPDRGKTEAFF,TGCGCCAGCAGCCCCGACAGGGGGAAGACTGAAGCTTTCTTT
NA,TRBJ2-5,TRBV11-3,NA,CASSLVFEETQYF,TGTGCCAGCAGCTTAGTCTTTGAAGAGACCCAGTACTTC
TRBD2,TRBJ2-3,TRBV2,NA,CASSGLAITDTQYF,TGTGCCAGCAGTGGACTAGCTATCACAGATACGCAGTATTTT
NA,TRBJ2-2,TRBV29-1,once,CSVPLPHQNTGELFF,TGCAGCGTCCCCCTACCGCACCAGAACACCGGGGAGCTGTTTTTT
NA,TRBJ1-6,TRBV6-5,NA,CASSPGQTNSPLHF,TGTGCCAGCAGTCCCGGACAGACAAATTCACCCCTCCACTTT
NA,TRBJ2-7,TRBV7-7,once,CASSLVGRLILHEQYF,TGTGCCAGCAGCTTAGTGGGGAGGTTGATTCTCCACGAGCAGTACTTC
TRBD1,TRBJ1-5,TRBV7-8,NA,CASSLALVTGSNQPQHF,TGTGCCAGCAGCTTAGCCCTTGTGACAGGGAGCAATCAGCCCCAGCATTTT
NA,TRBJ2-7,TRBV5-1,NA,CASSLAARAYEQYF,TGCGCCAGCAGCTTGGCTGCCCGAGCCTACGAGCAGTACTTC
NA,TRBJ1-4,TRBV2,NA,CARTLGAEMEKLFF,TGTGCCAGGACTCTAGGGGCCGAAATGGAAAAACTGTTTTTT
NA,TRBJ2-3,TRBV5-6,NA,CASSITYGGGGDTQYF,TGTGCCAGCAGCATCACCTATGGGGGGGGCGGAGATACGCAGTATTTT
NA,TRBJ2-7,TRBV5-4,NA,CASSGGAGAYEQYF,TGTGCCAGCAGCGGGGGGGCTGGGGCCTACGAGCAGTACTTC
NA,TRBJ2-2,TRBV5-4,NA,CASSFKGGGELFF,TGTGCCAGCAGCTTCAAAGGGGGCGGGGAGCTGTTTTTT
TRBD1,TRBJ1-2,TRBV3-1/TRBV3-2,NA,CASSQETGKSYTF,TGTGCCAGCAGCCAAGAGACAGGGAAGAGCTACACCTTC
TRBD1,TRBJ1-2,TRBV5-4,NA,CASSSDTGDGYTF,TGTGCCAGCAGCTCGGATACAGGGGATGGCTACACCTTC
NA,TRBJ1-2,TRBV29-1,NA,CSVDFLTGLSNYGYTF,TGCAGCGTTGATTTCCTAACAGGGCTTTCTAACTATGGCTACACCTTC
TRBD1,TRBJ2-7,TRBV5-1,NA,CASSLGGTGYEQYF,TGCGCCAGCAGCTTGGGGGGGACAGGCTACGAGCAGTACTTC
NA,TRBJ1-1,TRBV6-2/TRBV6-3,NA,CASSSGALENTEAFF,TGTGCCAGCAGTTCAGGGGCACTAGAGAACACTGAAGCTTTCTTT
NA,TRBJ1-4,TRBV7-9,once,CASSPGGLNEKLFF,TGTGCCAGCAGCCCGGGGGGGCTTAATGAAAAACTGTTTTTT
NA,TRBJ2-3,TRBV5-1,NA,CASSASGWQGDTQYF,TGCGCCAGCAGCGCATCAGGGTGGCAAGGAGATACGCAGTATTTT
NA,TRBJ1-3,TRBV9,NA,CASSVEDGSSGNTIYF,TGTGCCAGCAGCGTAGAGGACGGGAGCTCTGGAAACACCATATATTTT
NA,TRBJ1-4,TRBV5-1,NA,CASSLSDATNEKLFF,TGCGCCAGCAGCTTGTCAGATGCAACTAATGAAAAACTGTTTTTT
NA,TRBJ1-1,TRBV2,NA,CASTQSGMNTEAFF,TGTGCCAGCACCCAATCAGGGATGAACACTGAAGCTTTCTTT
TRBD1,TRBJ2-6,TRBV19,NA,CASSIARTGGVRGRSGANVLTF,TGTGCCAGTAGTATAGCCCGGACAGGGGGCGTGAGGGGACGCTCTGGGGCCAACGTCCTGACTTTC
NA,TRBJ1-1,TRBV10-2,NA,CASSELRVLQHAFF,TGCGCCAGCAGTGAGCTGAGGGTCCTCCAGCACGCTTTCTTT